These T cell receptor beta chains were read from a single sample in a study of cytotoxic CD8 clonotypes in ibrutinib-treated CLL. Here immunoSEQ multiplex PCR was the method, and the copy in TCRdb shows in-frame clones only, minus some. The sample lists about 68,000 clones, more than 60% seen once, with 5.7% in the top ten. Sequences were derived from PBMCs, sampled after 12 months of ibrutinib treatment. The receptor set was obtained from a human donor with chronic lymphocytic leukemia. The CDR3 runs from the conserved cysteine through the conserved F or W. The D gene is left open where the match is weak. Size tells how often a clone was seen (once, few, many) or the class of an expanded clone, and some rows leave it out.

J gene,clone size,CDR3 length,V gene,D gene,CDR3 protein,CDR3 DNA
TRBJ2-4,few,16,TRBV2,.,CASTPGSILAKNIQYF,TGTGCCAGCACCCCGGGCAGCATCCTAGCCAAAAACATTCAGTACTTC
TRBJ2-3,.,15,TRBV2,.,CASSEFPTRTDTQYF,TGTGCCAGCAGTGAATTCCCTACACGCACAGATACGCAGTATTTT
TRBJ1-1,few,13,TRBV5-1,.,CASSLLGTTEAFF,TGCGCCAGCAGCTTGCTAGGGACCACTGAAGCTTTCTTT
TRBJ1-4,few,13,TRBV14,.,CASSQDYGEKLFF,TGTGCCAGCAGCCAAGATTATGGTGAAAAACTGTTTTTT
TRBJ1-2,few,15,TRBV30,TRBD1,CAFYDWDRGNYGYTF,TGTGCCTTCTATGACTGGGACAGGGGGAACTATGGCTACACCTTC
TRBJ2-5,.,18,TRBV15,.,CATSRGEEGLGIEETQYF,TGTGCCACCAGCAGAGGGGAGGAGGGGCTGGGGATAGAAGAGACCCAGTACTTC
TRBJ1-1,.,14,TRBV6-6,.,CASSYGSLDTEAFF,TGTGCCAGCAGTTACGGCAGCCTAGACACTGAAGCTTTCTTT
TRBJ1-4,few,16,TRBV5-4,.,CASSWGDGATNEKLFF,TGTGCCAGCAGCTGGGGGGACGGTGCAACTAATGAAAAACTGTTTTTT
TRBJ1-1,.,14,TRBV6-5,.,CASSYSGRNTEAFF,TGTGCCAGCAGTTACTCGGGGCGGAACACTGAAGCTTTCTTT
TRBJ1-3,.,16,TRBV5-1,.,CASSPDASLSGNTIYF,TGCGCCAGCAGCCCCGACGCGAGCCTCTCTGGAAACACCATATATTTT
TRBJ2-3,.,17,TRBV5-1,.,CASSSGGSATSTDTQYF,TGCGCCAGCAGCTCTGGTGGGTCAGCTACTAGCACAGATACGCAGTATTTT
TRBJ2-1,.,13,TRBV11-2,.,CASSLDSYNEQFF,TGTGCCAGCAGCTTGGACAGTTACAATGAGCAGTTCTTC
TRBJ2-2,few,13,TRBV7-2,.,CASSPGQSRELFF,TGTGCCAGCAGCCCCGGACAGTCCAGGGAGCTGTTTTTT
TRBJ2-5,.,13,TRBV11-2,TRBD2,CASSPTGGETQYF,TGTGCCAGCAGCCCCACGGGGGGAGAGACCCAGTACTTC
TRBJ1-6,.,15,TRBV5-6,.,CASSGRGGWNSPLHF,TGTGCCAGCAGTGGGAGGGGGGGGTGGAATTCACCCCTCCACTTT
TRBJ2-5,.,15,TRBV19,TRBD2,CASSIGIRRGETQYF,TGTGCCAGTAGTATCGGCATAAGGCGGGGGGAGACCCAGTACTTC